A selection of T cell receptor beta chains follows, all from one sample in a study of CD8 T cells in Susac syndrome. TCRdb independently ran MiXCR on the immunoSEQ multiplex PCR reads; one entry per CDR3 protein. This sample yields 180,000 or so distinct CDR3 sequences, of which around 94% are seen a single time; 0.14% belongs to the top ten. The sequencing sample was made of CD4+ T cells from PBMCs. The receptors were gathered from a human donor in good health. The CDR3 runs from the conserved cysteine through the conserved F or W. Each record gives: clone size, J gene, V gene, CDR3 protein. Clone size appears in some rows only: once, few, many, or a class for an expanded clone.

clone_size: once; j_call: TRBJ1-6; v_call: TRBV20-1; cdr3_aa: CSAGDGNSPLHF
clone_size: once; j_call: TRBJ2-1; v_call: TRBV12-5; cdr3_aa: CASGFGTRGGNEQFF
clone_size: -; j_call: TRBJ2-5; v_call: TRBV20-1; cdr3_aa: CSARDRPSGGQETQYF
clone_size: -; j_call: TRBJ1-2; v_call: TRBV9; cdr3_aa: CASSEPQRGHYGYTF
clone_size: once; j_call: TRBJ1-5; v_call: TRBV20-1; cdr3_aa: CSARDRRTGASNQPQHF
clone_size: -; j_call: TRBJ2-3; v_call: TRBV7-2; cdr3_aa: CASSSNMAGGRRGDTQYF
clone_size: -; j_call: TRBJ2-7; v_call: TRBV5-1; cdr3_aa: CASSLGLSGYEQYF
clone_size: -; j_call: TRBJ2-5; v_call: TRBV2; cdr3_aa: CASSPMGLEVKETQYF
clone_size: -; j_call: TRBJ1-4; v_call: TRBV20-1; cdr3_aa: CSARDRSREKLFF
clone_size: -; j_call: TRBJ1-2; v_call: TRBV29-1; cdr3_aa: CSVEDSRGYTF
clone_size: -; j_call: TRBJ2-7; v_call: TRBV27; cdr3_aa: CASRTGHEQYF
clone_size: once; j_call: TRBJ2-2; v_call: TRBV7-3; cdr3_aa: CASSLLGTRSGELFF
clone_size: -; j_call: TRBJ2-7; v_call: TRBV6-2/TRBV6-3; cdr3_aa: CASHWSASGGNSYEQYF
clone_size: -; j_call: TRBJ2-5; v_call: TRBV29-1; cdr3_aa: CSVTSVQETQYF
clone_size: -; j_call: TRBJ1-5; v_call: TRBV27; cdr3_aa: CASRDRFNQPQHF
clone_size: -; j_call: TRBJ1-2; v_call: TRBV6-2/TRBV6-3; cdr3_aa: CASSQTGSIYGYTF
clone_size: -; j_call: TRBJ2-2; v_call: TRBV7-9; cdr3_aa: CASSLVGPGELFF
clone_size: -; j_call: TRBJ1-6; v_call: TRBV7-8; cdr3_aa: CASSLRTGRNNSPLHF
clone_size: -; j_call: TRBJ2-1; v_call: TRBV9; cdr3_aa: CASSVGPATGGNEQFF
clone_size: -; j_call: TRBJ2-1; v_call: TRBV7-9; cdr3_aa: CASSLELQYNEQFF
clone_size: -; j_call: TRBJ2-2; v_call: TRBV4-3; cdr3_aa: CASSQAGSRDTGELFF
clone_size: -; j_call: TRBJ1-2; v_call: TRBV29-1; cdr3_aa: CSVGRGVGYGYTF
clone_size: -; j_call: TRBJ1-6; v_call: TRBV29-1; cdr3_aa: CSVILAGTTSPLHF
clone_size: -; j_call: TRBJ1-6; v_call: TRBV7-2; cdr3_aa: CASSLGQNPNSPLHF
clone_size: -; j_call: TRBJ2-3; v_call: TRBV10-3; cdr3_aa: CAISERGAQDTQYF
clone_size: -; j_call: TRBJ2-3; v_call: TRBV12-3/TRBV12-4; cdr3_aa: CASRGSSTDTQYF
clone_size: -; j_call: TRBJ2-3; v_call: TRBV12-3/TRBV12-4; cdr3_aa: CASSLDVGLTDTQYF
clone_size: -; j_call: TRBJ2-1; v_call: TRBV7-9; cdr3_aa: CASSLSTSANEQFF
clone_size: -; j_call: TRBJ2-5; v_call: TRBV7-2; cdr3_aa: CASSLAMMGPAETQYF
clone_size: -; j_call: TRBJ2-6; v_call: TRBV3-1; cdr3_aa: CASSRLTGGLPSGANVLTF
clone_size: -; j_call: TRBJ1-4; v_call: TRBV7-2; cdr3_aa: CASSLVGPTGEKLFF
clone_size: -; j_call: TRBJ1-2; v_call: TRBV27; cdr3_aa: CASSRLGPDYGYTF
clone_size: -; j_call: TRBJ1-6; v_call: TRBV7-2; cdr3_aa: CASSAGATTSLHF
clone_size: -; j_call: TRBJ2-7; v_call: TRBV9; cdr3_aa: CASSVGVAGGLHEQYF
clone_size: -; j_call: TRBJ2-1; v_call: TRBV14; cdr3_aa: CASSQLGAGGYNEQFF
clone_size: -; j_call: TRBJ2-1; v_call: TRBV20-1; cdr3_aa: CSASGGDLSYNEQFF
clone_size: -; j_call: TRBJ1-1; v_call: TRBV3-1; cdr3_aa: CASRAVPNTEAFF
clone_size: -; j_call: TRBJ2-3; v_call: TRBV6-1; cdr3_aa: CASSTGTSGLTDTQYF
clone_size: -; j_call: TRBJ1-2; v_call: TRBV29-1; cdr3_aa: CSVEGRGDYGYTF
clone_size: -; j_call: TRBJ1-5; v_call: TRBV19; cdr3_aa: CASSIHGSGNQPQHF
clone_size: -; j_call: TRBJ2-7; v_call: TRBV3-1; cdr3_aa: CASSQVSGGAYEQYF
clone_size: -; j_call: TRBJ2-1; v_call: TRBV28; cdr3_aa: CASSPSVWTGSYNEQFF
clone_size: -; j_call: TRBJ1-5; v_call: TRBV29-1; cdr3_aa: CSVDQGDNQPQHF
clone_size: -; j_call: TRBJ1-2; v_call: TRBV9; cdr3_aa: CASSDRQNYGYTF
clone_size: -; j_call: TRBJ2-5; v_call: TRBV18; cdr3_aa: CASSPEVETQYF
clone_size: -; j_call: TRBJ1-5; v_call: TRBV4-3; cdr3_aa: CASSQGDSRQPQHF
clone_size: -; j_call: TRBJ1-1; v_call: TRBV29-1; cdr3_aa: CSVEGKMNTEAFF
clone_size: -; j_call: TRBJ2-1; v_call: TRBV20-1; cdr3_aa: CSAPPSGSTHNEQFF
clone_size: -; j_call: TRBJ2-5; v_call: TRBV29-1; cdr3_aa: CSVEEETSGETQYF